Shown below are 25 T cell receptor beta chains from a single sample sequenced in a study of OX40 agonist ivuxolimab in advanced cancers. Profiling relied on immunoSEQ multiplex PCR, and the TCRdb table lists in-frame clones only, not all of them. The sample has over 55,000 clones; 80% are singletons. This specimen consisted of CD4+ or CD8+ T cells sorted from blood, obtained in a trial of the OX40 agonist ivuxolimab. These TCRs come from an adult with an advanced solid tumor such as melanoma, head and neck, liver or kidney cancer.

The chain combines TRBV15 with TRBJ1-2; 10 bases match TRBD1. The CDR3 consists of 16 residues. Per germline, CDR1 LNHNV and CDR2 YYDKDF (reference sequence). Trimming cost V 0 bases and J 8 bases; bases outside gene matches: 9. The CDR3 spells CATSRDRSTGGEGYTF. DNA for the CDR3: TGTGCCACCAGCAGAGATAGGTCGACAGGGGGCGAGGGCTACACCTTC.

The chain links TRBV7-9 to TRBJ1-4, with no clear D. The V gene lost 5 bases and the J gene lost 14 bases, with 18 bases spanning the gap. The germline gives CDR1 SEHNR, CDR2 FQNEAQ (reference sequence). There are 13 residues in the CDR3. This chain's CDR3 is CASSQDRQISLFF. The CDR3 DNA reads as TGTGCCAGCAGCCAAGATCGCCAAATATCGCTGTTTTTT.

The genes are TRBV7-2 and TRBJ2-7, with 7 positions matching TRBD1. CDR3 size: 14 residues. Germline values: CDR1 SGHTA, CDR2 FQGNSA. V dropped 5 bases and J dropped 3; count of bases not matched to a gene: 7. CDR3 protein: CASSPTRDSYEQYF. As DNA, the CDR3 is TGTGCCAGCAGCCCTACCCGGGACAGCTACGAGCAGTACTTC. Together with reference TRBV7-2 and TRBJ2-7, the CDR3 gives the full variable domain: GAGVSQSPSNKVTEKGKDVELRCDPISGHTALYWYRQSLGQGLEFLIYFQGNSAPDKSGLPSDRFSAERTGGSVSTLTIQRTQQEDSAVYLCASSPTRDSYEQYFGPGTRLTVT.

This chain uses TRBV7-3 with TRBJ2-1; D is perhaps TRBD2 (6 bases). This CDR3 has 12 residues. Trimming shortened V by 2 bases and J by 10 bases, and 9 bases separated the two germline ends. Looked up from germline, CDR1 is SGHTA and CDR2 is FQGTGA. In nucleotides, the CDR3 is TGTGCCAGCAGCTTAGGGGGGACCGAGCAGTTCTTC. It yields the protein CASSLGGTEQFF.

The CDR3 nucleotides read TGTGCCAGCAGTTTCGATGGCCGGGGGGTTCTGAACACTGAAGCTTTCTTT. Translated: CASSFDGRGVLNTEAFF. The rearrangement uses TRBV28 and TRBJ1-1; D might be TRBD1 (5 bases). This CDR3 is 17 amino acids long. The germline V gene encodes CDR1 MDHEN and CDR2 SYDVKM. The V end was cut by 3 bases, the J end by 0 bases, with 17 bases between.

This chain connects TRBV5-1 to TRBJ1-5, with a tentative D call TRBD1 (6 bases). The V gene lost 0 bases and the J gene lost 1 base, with 8 bases spanning the gap. The CDR3 runs to 15 residues. The germline CDR1 and CDR2 sequences are SGHRS and YFSETQ. In nucleotides, the CDR3 is TGCGCCAGCAGCTTGGAGACAGGAAGCAATCAGCCCCAGCATTTT. It is translated as CASSLETGSNQPQHF.

This rearrangement joins TRBV6-5 to TRBJ1-1; D might be TRBD1 (5 bases). Germline V gives CDR1 MNHEY, CDR2 SVGAGI. Between the trimmed V and J ends, which lost 4 bases and 1 base, there was a span of 10 bases. The CDR3 extends over 14 amino acids. The DNA of the CDR3 is TGTGCCAGCAGTTTGGGGGGAGGGAACACTGAAGCTTTCTTT. Translation: CASSLGGGNTEAFF.

The chain combines TRBV2 with TRBJ2-1; perhaps TRBD2 as D (5 bases). Trimming removed 6 bases from V and 7 bases from J, with 22 bases in between. There are 16 residues in the CDR3. Germline-derived CDR1 and CDR2 are SNHLY and FYNNEI. CDR3 DNA: TGTGCCAGCAGGTGGAAAGTGGTCGGGTCGGGGAATGAGCAGTTCTTC. Its translation: CASRWKVVGSGNEQFF.

The rearrangement links TRBV12-5 to TRBJ2-1; D assignment may be TRBD1 or TRBD2 (6 bases each). CDR3 length: 13 residues. The germline V gene encodes CDR1 LGHNT and CDR2 FRNRAP. V shed 7 bases and J shed 15 bases, with 22 bases lying between them. The CDR3 protein is CASAPPGGVLPFF. Here the CDR3 DNA reads TGTGCTAGTGCCCCCCCCGGGGGCGTCTTACCGTTCTTC.

This clone was counted a single time. The chain has TRBV6-1 and TRBJ1-4; 9 nucleotides align to TRBD1. CDR1 and CDR2 from the germline V gene are MNHNS and SASEGT. The CDR3 totals 18 residues. J was trimmed by 2 bases and V by 6 bases; bases with no gene match: 13. The CDR3 DNA sequence: TGTGCCAGCAGGGAATCCATACAGGGGGCGCGCACTAATGAAAAACTGTTTTTT. Translation gives CASRESIQGARTNEKLFF.

The V call is TRBV10-3, the J call TRBJ2-5; the D gene is possibly TRBD2 (5 bases). Germline CDR1 reads ENHRY; CDR2 reads SYGVKD. This CDR3 is 15 amino acids long. V was shortened by 3 bases and J by 5 bases, with 16 bases between the two germline ends. The CDR3 region is CAISDSLVSRETQYF. The CDR3 coding sequence is TGTGCCATCAGTGACTCACTAGTATCGCGGGAGACCCAGTACTTC.

This clone was observed a handful of times. This chain connects TRBV5-1 to TRBJ1-3, with a tentative D call TRBD1 (5 bases). The V and J ends lost 5 bases and 0 bases respectively, with 12 bases between them. There are 15 residues in the CDR3. The germline CDR1 and CDR2 sequences are SGHRS and YFSETQ. Here the CDR3 DNA reads TGCGCCAGCAGTCTGGGGGATTACTCTGGAAACACCATATATTTT. This encodes CASSLGDYSGNTIYF.

This clone was counted once. The genes are TRBV7-2 and TRBJ2-1; tentatively, D is TRBD1 or TRBD2 (6 bases each). This CDR3 is built from 16 residues. Germline CDR1 is SGHTA and CDR2 is FQGNSA. Trimming took off 0 bases at V and 4 bases at J, with 13 bases between the two ends. The DNA for the CDR3 is TGTGCCAGCAGCTTAGCGGCGGGAAGGGGGTACAATGAGCAGTTCTTC. This sequence encodes CASSLAAGRGYNEQFF.

The chain recombines TRBV9 with TRBJ2-5; 10 nucleotides line up with TRBD2. The length of the CDR3 is 19 residues. The V gene end was trimmed by 3 bases and the J gene end by 3 bases; junction bases not matched to a gene: 17. Germline V lookup: CDR1 SGDLS, CDR2 YYNGEE. CDR3 DNA sequence: TGTGCCAGCAGCGCGTTGGCCTTCTCCTTAGCGGGGGGAAAAGAGACCCAGTACTTC. It specifies CASSALAFSLAGGKETQYF.

The chain combines TRBV9 with TRBJ2-1; possible D gene TRBD2, 5 bases. The CDR3 is made up of 15 amino acids. With 4 bases removed from V and 7 bases from J, the gap between germline ends came to 18 bases. Germline V gene sequence: CDR1 SGDLS, CDR2 YYNGEE. CDR3 residues: CASSPSPFGVNEQFF. The CDR3, as DNA: TGTGCCAGCAGCCCGAGCCCATTCGGGGTTAATGAGCAGTTCTTC. Complete variable domain (other parts from reference TRBV9 and TRBJ2-1): DSGVTQTPKHLITATGQRVTLRCSPRSGDLSVYWYQQSLDQGLQFLIQYYNGEERAKGNILERFSAQQFPDLHSELNLSSLELGDSALYFCASSPSPFGVNEQFFGPGTRLTVL.

The J gene is TRBJ2-3, the V gene TRBV9; 10 nucleotides line up with TRBD2. This CDR3 contains 15 residues. Per germline, CDR1 SGDLS and CDR2 YYNGEE. With 0 bases clipped from V and 6 bases from J, the junction kept 4 bases outside the gene matches. The DNA for the CDR3 is TGTGCCAGCAGCGTAGGTAGCGGGGGGTTCGATACGCAGTATTTT. This translates into CASSVGSGGFDTQYF.

The rearrangement joins TRBV6-6 to TRBJ1-3; D uncertain. The CDR3 sequence is 15 residues long. V lost 5 bases and J 2 bases, leaving 13 bases between the germline ends. Germline assignment: CDR1 MNHNY and CDR2 SVGAGI (reference sequence). The DNA for the CDR3 is TGTGCCAGCAGTGACGGTACATTCGCTGGAAACACCATATATTTT. Its protein product is CASSDGTFAGNTIYF.

The V gene is TRBV5-4, the J gene TRBJ2-3; 10 bases align to TRBD1. CDR3 length: 14 residues. Trimming took 3 bases from V and 8 from J; bases not matched to a gene: 6. The V gene's germline CDR1 is SGHNT and CDR2 YYREEE (reference sequence). The CDR3 sequence is CASSSDRGVGTQYF. In DNA form, the CDR3 reads TGTGCCAGCAGCTCGGACAGGGGGGTGGGTACGCAGTATTTT.

This clone was recorded only once. In DNA, the CDR3 is TGTGCCAGTAGTCCCCTCCCTTTAACAGGGGGCGGGAATCAGCCCCAGCATTTT. Amino acid sequence: CASSPLPLTGGGNQPQHF. The chain couples TRBV19 to TRBJ1-5, with 9 bases aligning to TRBD1. The length of the CDR3 is 18 residues. Germline CDR1 reads LNHDA; CDR2 reads SQIVND (reference sequence). V lost 5 bases to trimming and J lost 4 bases; unmatched junction nucleotides: 15.

Points on this clone: The junction and the germline gene differ at one end; a read error may be behind it. The chain links TRBV30 to TRBJ2-3, with a tentative D call TRBD2 (5 bases). The CDR3 sequence is 14 residues long. The germline CDR1 and CDR2 sequences are GTSNPN and SVGIG (reference sequence). The CDR3 reads CAFRSREGTDAQYF. CDR3 DNA sequence: TGTGCCTTCCGATCGAGAGAGGGCACAGATGCGCAGTATTTT.

This clone has just a few counts. J is TRBJ1-3 and V is TRBV5-4, with D possibly TRBD1 on 6 matching bases. V lost 5 bases and J lost 2, with 11 bases in between. The germline gives CDR1 SGHNT, CDR2 YYREEE (reference sequence). This CDR3 spans 14 amino acids. Written as DNA, the CDR3 is TGTGCCAGCAGGTCACAGGGTGCTGGAAACACCATATATTTT. Its protein is CASRSQGAGNTIYF.

The J gene is TRBJ2-2, the V gene TRBV25-1; D may match TRBD1 or TRBD2 (5 bases each). The CDR3 contains 15 residues. Germline V gene sequence: CDR1 MGHDK, CDR2 SYGVNS. The V end lost 0 bases, the J end lost 4 bases, and 9 bases lay between the germline ends. The DNA of the CDR3 is TGTGCCAGCAGTGAATACAGGGAGACCACCGGGGAGCTGTTTTTT. Translating it yields CASSEYRETTGELFF.

This chain connects TRBV7-6 to TRBJ2-2; tentatively, D is TRBD1 or TRBD2 (5 bases each). V dropped 2 bases and J dropped 6 bases, with 7 bases sitting between them. This CDR3 is built from 13 residues. CDR1 and CDR2 from the germline V gene are SGHVS and FNYEAQ. CDR3 bases: TGTGCCAGCAGCTTATCGGGGCCCGGGGAGCTGTTTTTT. Its translation: CASSLSGPGELFF. Drawing the rest from reference TRBV7-6 and TRBJ2-2, the complete variable domain is GAGVSQSPRYKVTKRGQDVALRCDPISGHVSLYWYRQALGQGPEFLTYFNYEAQQDKSGLPNDRFSAERPEGSISTLTIQRTEQRDSAMYRCASSLSGPGELFFGEGSRLTVL.

J is TRBJ2-5 and V is TRBV7-2, with D unresolved. Deletions cut 2 bases from V and 1 base from J, with 11 bases between. Germline V CDR1 and CDR2: SGHTA, FQGNSA. The CDR3 has 15 amino acids. The CDR3 DNA follows: TGTGCCAGCAGCTTATTGGGTTTCCGCCAAGAGACCCAGTACTTC. It is translated as CASSLLGFRQETQYF.

The rearrangement uses TRBV18 and TRBJ2-5; TRBD2 agrees at 9 bases. V shed 3 bases, J shed 4 bases, and the junction held 3 bases outside the gene matches. This CDR3 comprises 14 residues. Germline CDR1 and CDR2: KGHSH and LQKENI. CDR3 sequence: CASSPGLARETQYF. For the CDR3, the DNA is TGTGCCAGCTCACCGGGACTAGCTAGAGAGACCCAGTACTTC.